At least ten counts were recorded for the clone carrying this T cell receptor beta chain. The library targeted TCRbeta and was prepared with unique molecular identifiers. In TCRdb, the PCR reads were re-called with MiXCR into one record per CDR3 protein. The sample lists 350,000 to 450,000 distinct CDR3 sequences, roughly 20% occurring once. The record originates from a study of T-cell reconstitution after alpha-beta-depleted transplantation in children. From germline, CDR1 is DFQATT and CDR2 SNEGSKA (reference sequence). The CDR3 has 14 amino acids. J lost 4 bases, V lost 0 bases, and 3 bases had no gene match.

This sample comprised PBMCs from the stem cell graft donor, obtained from the stem cell graft. This chain joins TRBV20-1 and TRBJ2-5; 9 positions agree with TRBD1. The clonotype comes from a human donor who donated a stem cell graft to a child with acute myeloid leukemia. For the CDR3, the DNA is TGCAGTGCTAGAGATGGGGGACAGGGAGAGACCCAGTACTTC. It encodes CSARDGGQGETQYF.